This TCR beta chain was observed in a study of tumor and adjacent non-tumor tissue in lung cancer. The overall study: Stage I to III disease affected about ten men and roughly 5 women aged roughly 30 to 80.

A modified ARM-PCR protocol with three rounds of nested PCR amplified TCRbeta. Using its own MiXCR run on the multiplex PCR reads, TCRdb lists one record per CDR3 protein. The repertoire includes tens of thousands of distinct CDR3 sequences, roughly 80% of them detected once, and roughly 15% sits in the top ten. Germline CDR1 is DFQATT and CDR2 is SNEGSKA (reference sequence). The CDR3 is 12 residues long. General observations from the study: Higher tumor TCR diversity was associated with shorter survival.

This sample's RNA came from whole unsorted tissue. As regards this clonotype: The antigen is unknown. At one of its ends the junction is not consistent with the germline gene, which may arise from a read error.

The TCR comes from a woman between 45 and 65 years old with non-small cell lung cancer. The chain carries TRBV20-1 and TRBJ1-2; D ambiguous. The sample was lung tumor tissue. Here the CDR3 DNA reads TGCAGTGCTGGTTTATCGGACTATGGCTACGCCTTC. Translating gives CSAGLSDYGYAF.